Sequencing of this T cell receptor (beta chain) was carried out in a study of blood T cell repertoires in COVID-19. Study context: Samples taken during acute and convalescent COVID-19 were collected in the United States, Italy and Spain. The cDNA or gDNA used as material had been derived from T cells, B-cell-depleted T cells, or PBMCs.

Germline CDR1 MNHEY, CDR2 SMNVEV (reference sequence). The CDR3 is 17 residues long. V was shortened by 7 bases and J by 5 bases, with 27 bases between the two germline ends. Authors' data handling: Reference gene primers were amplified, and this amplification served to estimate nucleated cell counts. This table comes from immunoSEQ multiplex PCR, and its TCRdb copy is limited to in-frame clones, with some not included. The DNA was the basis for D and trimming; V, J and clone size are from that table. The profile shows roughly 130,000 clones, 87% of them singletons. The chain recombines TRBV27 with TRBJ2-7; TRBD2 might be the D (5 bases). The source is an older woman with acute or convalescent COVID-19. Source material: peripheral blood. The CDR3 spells CASNMPRGPTPGDEQYF. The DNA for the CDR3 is TGTGCCAGCAACATGCCTCGCGGGCCCACGCCAGGCGACGAGCAGTACTTC.